The rows below give T cell receptor beta chains drawn from one sample of a study of ipilimumab plus nivolumab after autologous stem cell transplantation. Some clones are missing from TCRdb's copy, which holds only in-frame ones; the method was immunoSEQ multiplex PCR. The data contain about 19,000 clones, around 81% of them singletons. Sequenced here: PBMCs, sampled in a trial of ipilimumab plus nivolumab as post-transplant consolidation. Receptors were obtained from a male donor with diffuse large B-cell lymphoma. The CDR3 runs from the conserved cysteine through the conserved F or W. D genes are given only for firm matches.

V	D	J	CDR3
TRBV19	TRBD1	TRBJ1-1	CASGGSQGPNTEAFF
TRBV19	-	TRBJ1-6	CASSDKGGSPLHF
TRBV18	TRBD1	TRBJ1-1	CASSPGLQGAGNTEAFF
TRBV14	-	TRBJ1-2	CASGEGVGYTF
TRBV5-1	-	TRBJ2-5	CASSLDRLETQYF
TRBV6-1	-	TRBJ2-2	CASSDSSGGASTGELFF
TRBV5-1	-	TRBJ2-5	CASSLDGAGETQYF
TRBV27	-	TRBJ2-5	CASSLKQAQETQYF
TRBV5-6	-	TRBJ1-5	CASTLWGARVNQPQHF
TRBV9	-	TRBJ2-3	CASSRGAESTDTQYF
TRBV7-9	TRBD1	TRBJ2-7	CASSSGDRDVPYEQYF
TRBV7-9	-	TRBJ2-7	CASSLGVWTAAYEQYF
TRBV5-6	-	TRBJ2-2	CASSLRQRVDTGELFF
TRBV16	TRBD2	TRBJ2-7	CASSQSRRGTYEQYF
TRBV18	-	TRBJ1-6	CASSPIQGSYNSPLHF
TRBV5-1	-	TRBJ2-6	CASSLVRAGTNVLTF
TRBV19	-	TRBJ2-7	CASSIVTRSYEQYF
TRBV2	-	TRBJ1-2	CASSPYGGASNYGYTF
TRBV7-2	-	TRBJ1-6	CASSRVAFGANSPLHF
TRBV7-8	-	TRBJ2-1	CASSLGTSPYNEQFF
TRBV14	TRBD1	TRBJ1-2	CASSRDRENYGYTF
TRBV7-3	TRBD2	TRBJ2-7	CASSRGGAGKEQYF
TRBV28	-	TRBJ1-3	CASSGGGAGNTIYF
TRBV25-1	-	TRBJ1-6	CASSEPQGNSPLHF
TRBV11-2	-	TRBJ2-3	CASSFGLLTDTQYF
TRBV19	-	TRBJ1-6	CASTVGNQNSPLHF
TRBV5-6	TRBD2	TRBJ2-5	CASSILAGGTQETQYF
TRBV7-9	TRBD2	TRBJ2-3	CASSFPRAGGTDTQYF
TRBV19	TRBD2	TRBJ2-5	CASTASGTYQETQYF
TRBV11-2	-	TRBJ1-1	CASTRGTEAFF
TRBV6-1	-	TRBJ2-7	CATWDGLSYEQYF
TRBV4-2	-	TRBJ2-7	CASSQDVNLYEQYF
TRBV9	-	TRBJ2-3	CASSISADTQYF
TRBV5-4	TRBD2	TRBJ2-2	CASSLLSLAGRAGELFF
TRBV11-2	-	TRBJ2-5	CASSLTRAQETQYF
TRBV12-5	-	TRBJ2-1	CASGLGGPGTEQFF
TRBV9	TRBD2	TRBJ2-2	CASSAYSGGASNTGELFF
TRBV6-5	TRBD1	TRBJ1-1	CASSSKPGGSTEAFF
TRBV6-1	-	TRBJ2-7	CASSEDWDYEQYF
TRBV16	-	TRBJ2-3	CASSQLPPDDTQYF
TRBV5-1	-	TRBJ1-1	CASSLAYQNTEAFF